This T cell receptor (beta chain) originates from a study of T cell changes during pregnancy in multiple sclerosis. Looked up from germline, CDR1 is SNHLY and CDR2 is FYNNEI. The V and J ends lost 6 bases and 4 bases, in that order; junction bases with no gene match: 9. This CDR3 has 15 residues. Repertoires were generated with immunoSEQ multiplex PCR, while TCRdb's copy carries only in-frame clones and drops some. Seen here are some 38,000 clones, 75% to 95% observed once, and the top ten hold 9% to 14%. The gene calls are TRBV2 and TRBJ2-7, with 10 bases aligning to TRBD1. The input for sequencing was CD8+ T cells from peripheral blood mononuclear cells, taken after pregnancy. This clonotype was obtained from a female donor with multiple sclerosis, enrolled in a pregnancy study. DNA of the CDR3: TGTGCCAGCAGCCCCGACAGGGGGCTAGGGTACGAGCAGTACTTC. It translates to CASSPDRGLGYEQYF. Combining the CDR3 with reference TRBV2 and TRBJ2-7 gives the whole variable domain EPEVTQTPSHQVTQMGQEVILRCVPISNHLYFYWYRQILGQKVEFLVSFYNNEISEKSEIFDDQFSVERPDGSNFTLKIRSTKLEDSAMYFCASSPDRGLGYEQYFGPGTRLTVT.